The 8 T cell receptor beta chains presented below share a single source sample, sequenced in a study of CD4 T cells in relation to SARS-CoV-2 and coronaviruses. Their antigens remain unidentified. The unexposed donors gave CD4+ T cells in 2011-2018, prior to COVID-19. After about ten days of culture, CD4+ T cells were isolated. Sequencing used immunoSEQ multiplex PCR; TCRdb keeps in-frame clones, though not all of them. The sample shows about 28,000 clones, 76% of them seen only once. Sequences were obtained from CD4+ T cells from PBMCs, cultured in vitro. Receptor source: a human donor in good health.

The gene calls are TRBV27 and TRBJ2-7, with D possibly TRBD2 on 7 matching bases. Trimming removed 5 bases at V and 2 bases at J, with 16 bases between. This CDR3 spans 15 amino acids. The germline V gene has CDR1 MNHEY and CDR2 SMNVEV (reference sequence). The CDR3 DNA reads as TGTGCCAGCAGTCAACCAGGGGAGGGGACCTACGAGCAGTACTTC. Translating gives CASSQPGEGTYEQYF.

This chain links TRBV19 with TRBJ2-7, with 14 bases that match TRBD2. The CDR3 loop spans 15 amino acids. Germline values: CDR1 LNHDA, CDR2 SQIVND (reference sequence). J gave up 6 bases and V 6 bases, and 7 bases lay outside the gene matches. CDR3 residues: CASRPGLAGAGEQYF. For the CDR3, the DNA is TGTGCCAGTAGACCGGGACTAGCGGGAGCGGGCGAGCAGTACTTC.

CDR3 bases: TGTGCCAGCAGCCTTAGCGGGAGAGGGGAAGATACGCAGTATTTT. It codes for CASSLSGRGEDTQYF. V is TRBV9 and J is TRBJ2-3; 9 nucleotides line up with TRBD2. The CDR3 spans 15 residues. The germline gives CDR1 SGDLS, CDR2 YYNGEE. The junction had 8 bases not matched to a gene; V was cut back by 4 bases and J by 5 bases.

V is TRBV18 and J is TRBJ2-7, with TRBD2 as a possible D gene (6 bases). CDR3 length: 14 amino acids. The germline gives CDR1 KGHSH, CDR2 LQKENI. V was clipped by 2 bases and J by 4 bases, with 12 bases between them. CDR3 region: CASSPTGEGYEQYF. The CDR3 DNA reads as TGTGCCAGCTCACCAACGGGAGAGGGGTACGAGCAGTACTTC.

The chain employs TRBV27 and TRBJ2-7; 9 nucleotides line up with TRBD1. Trimming took 5 bases from V and 5 from J; bases not matched to a gene: 10. This CDR3 spans 15 amino acids. CDR1 is MNHEY, CDR2 SMNVEV, per germline (reference sequence). CDR3 sequence reads: CASSPETGGPNEQYF. The CDR3 DNA reads TGTGCCAGCAGTCCCGAGACAGGGGGACCTAACGAGCAGTACTTC.

Only one count was recorded for this clone. The chain employs TRBV21-1 and TRBJ2-2. TRBV21-1 is recorded as a pseudogene. This CDR3 has 13 amino acids. CDR3 nucleotides: TGTGCCAGCAGCAAAGCAAGGGCCGGGGAGCTGTTTTTT. Translated: CASSKARAGELFF.

In this sample, this clone turned up a few times. The V and J genes are TRBV5-1 and TRBJ2-6, with no clear D. V was pared by 7 bases and J by 4 bases, with 9 bases between. This CDR3 region has 13 residues. The germline CDR1 and CDR2 sequences are SGHRS and YFSETQ. The CDR3: CASSVGGANVLTF. As DNA, the CDR3 is TGCGCCAGCTCAGTCGGAGGGGCCAACGTCCTGACTTTC.

The chain links TRBV5-1 to TRBJ2-7; TRBD1 aligns across 12 bases. From germline, CDR1 is SGHRS and CDR2 YFSETQ. The V gene end was trimmed by 4 bases and the J gene end by 4 bases; junction bases not matched to a gene: 12. The CDR3 extends over 17 amino acids. The CDR3 spells CASSPPIVGQGAYEQYF. Here the CDR3 DNA reads TGCGCCAGCAGCCCCCCCATTGTGGGACAGGGGGCTTACGAGCAGTACTTC.